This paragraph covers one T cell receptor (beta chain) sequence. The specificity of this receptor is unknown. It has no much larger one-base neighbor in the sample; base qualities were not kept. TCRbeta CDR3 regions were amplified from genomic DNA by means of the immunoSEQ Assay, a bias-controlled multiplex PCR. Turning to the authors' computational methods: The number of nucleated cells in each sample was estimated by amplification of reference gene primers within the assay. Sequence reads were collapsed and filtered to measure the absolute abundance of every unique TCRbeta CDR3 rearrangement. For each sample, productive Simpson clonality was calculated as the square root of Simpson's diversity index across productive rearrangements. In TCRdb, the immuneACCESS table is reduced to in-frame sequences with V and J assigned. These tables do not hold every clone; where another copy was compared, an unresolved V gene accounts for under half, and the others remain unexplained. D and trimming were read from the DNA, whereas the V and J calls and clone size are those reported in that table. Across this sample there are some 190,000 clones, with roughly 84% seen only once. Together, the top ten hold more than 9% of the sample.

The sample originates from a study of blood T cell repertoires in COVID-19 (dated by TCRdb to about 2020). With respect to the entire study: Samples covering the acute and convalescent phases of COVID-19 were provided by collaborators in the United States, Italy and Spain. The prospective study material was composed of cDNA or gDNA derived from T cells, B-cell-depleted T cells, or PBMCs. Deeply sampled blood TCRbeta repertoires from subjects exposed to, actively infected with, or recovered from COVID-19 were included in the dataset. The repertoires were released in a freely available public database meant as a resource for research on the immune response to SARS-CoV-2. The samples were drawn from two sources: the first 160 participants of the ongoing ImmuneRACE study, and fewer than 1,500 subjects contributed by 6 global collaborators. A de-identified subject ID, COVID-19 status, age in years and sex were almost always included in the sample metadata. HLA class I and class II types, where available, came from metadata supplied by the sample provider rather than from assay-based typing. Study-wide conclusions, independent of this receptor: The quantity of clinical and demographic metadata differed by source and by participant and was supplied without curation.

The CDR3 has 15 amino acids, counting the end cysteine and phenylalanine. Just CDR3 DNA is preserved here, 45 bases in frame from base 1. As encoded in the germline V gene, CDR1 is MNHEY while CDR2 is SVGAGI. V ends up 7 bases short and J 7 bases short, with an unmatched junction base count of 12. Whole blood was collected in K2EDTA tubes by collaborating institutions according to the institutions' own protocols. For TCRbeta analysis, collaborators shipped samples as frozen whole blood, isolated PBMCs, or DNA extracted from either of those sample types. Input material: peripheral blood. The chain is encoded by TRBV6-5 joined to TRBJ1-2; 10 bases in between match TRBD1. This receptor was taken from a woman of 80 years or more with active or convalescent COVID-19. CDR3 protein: CASKSQADRGLGYTF. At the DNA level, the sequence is TGTGCCAGCAAATCCCAGGCCGACAGGGGGCTTGGCTACACCTTC.